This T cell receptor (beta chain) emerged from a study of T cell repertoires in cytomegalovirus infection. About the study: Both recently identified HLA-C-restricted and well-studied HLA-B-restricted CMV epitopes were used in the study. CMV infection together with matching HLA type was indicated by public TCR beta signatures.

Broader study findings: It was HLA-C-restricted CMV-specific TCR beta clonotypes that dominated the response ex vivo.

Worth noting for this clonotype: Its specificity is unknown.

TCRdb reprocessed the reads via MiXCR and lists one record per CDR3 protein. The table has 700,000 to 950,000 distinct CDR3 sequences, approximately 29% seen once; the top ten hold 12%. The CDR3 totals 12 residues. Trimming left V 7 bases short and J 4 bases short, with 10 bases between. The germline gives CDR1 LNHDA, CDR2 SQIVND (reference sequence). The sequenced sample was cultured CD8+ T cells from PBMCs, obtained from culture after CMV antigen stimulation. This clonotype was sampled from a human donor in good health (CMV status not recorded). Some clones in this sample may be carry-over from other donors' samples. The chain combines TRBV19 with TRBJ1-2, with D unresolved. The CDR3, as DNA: TGTGCCAGTATCTCTGGCTCCTATGGCTACACCTTC. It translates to CASISGSYGYTF.